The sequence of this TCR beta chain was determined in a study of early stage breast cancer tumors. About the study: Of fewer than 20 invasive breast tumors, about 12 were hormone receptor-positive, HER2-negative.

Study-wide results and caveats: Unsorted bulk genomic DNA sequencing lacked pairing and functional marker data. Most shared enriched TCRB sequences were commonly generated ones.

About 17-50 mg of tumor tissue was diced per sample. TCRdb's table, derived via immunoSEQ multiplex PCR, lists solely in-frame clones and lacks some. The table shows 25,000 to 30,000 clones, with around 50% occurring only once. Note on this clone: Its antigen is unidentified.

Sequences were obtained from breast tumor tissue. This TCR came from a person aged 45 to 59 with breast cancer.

The CDR3 region has the DNA TGTGCCAGCAGTTTATTCGGCAGGGGTGTCGGAAGGAGCACCATATATTTT. Amino acid sequence: CASSLFGRGVGRSTIYF. The V gene is TRBV27, the J gene TRBJ1-3, with a tentative D call TRBD1 (6 bases). The CDR3 consists of 17 residues. Trimming removed 1 base from V and 9 bases from J, with 22 bases in between. Germline lookup yields CDR1 MNHEY and CDR2 SMNVEV (reference sequence).